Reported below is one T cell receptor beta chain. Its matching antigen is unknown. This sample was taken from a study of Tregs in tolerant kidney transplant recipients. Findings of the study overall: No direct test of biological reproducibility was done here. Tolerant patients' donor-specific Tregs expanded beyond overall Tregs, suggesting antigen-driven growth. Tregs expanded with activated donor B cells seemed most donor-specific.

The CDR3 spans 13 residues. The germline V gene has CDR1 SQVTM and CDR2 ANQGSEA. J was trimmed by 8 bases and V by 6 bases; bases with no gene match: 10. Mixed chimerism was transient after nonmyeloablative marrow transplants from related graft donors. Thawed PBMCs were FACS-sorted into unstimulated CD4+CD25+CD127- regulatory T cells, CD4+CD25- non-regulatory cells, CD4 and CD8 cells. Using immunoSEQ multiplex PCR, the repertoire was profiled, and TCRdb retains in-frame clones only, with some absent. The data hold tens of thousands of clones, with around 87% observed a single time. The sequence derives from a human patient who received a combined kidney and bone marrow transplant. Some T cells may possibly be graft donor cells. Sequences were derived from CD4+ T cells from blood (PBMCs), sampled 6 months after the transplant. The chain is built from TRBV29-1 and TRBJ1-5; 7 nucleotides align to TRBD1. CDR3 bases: TGCAGCGTGGGAACAGGGGTGGGAGAGCCCCAGCATTTT. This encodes CSVGTGVGEPQHF.